The 20 T cell receptor beta chains reported below all come from one sample, sequenced in a study of T cells in Graves' hyperthyroidism and ophthalmopathy. What was amplified from RNA transcripts were TCR beta CDR3 regions. HTBI primers were the set used in a first-round RT-PCR of the TCR CDR3. TCRdb re-derived calls from the multiplex PCR reads in MiXCR, one entry per CDR3 protein. The sample yields 300,000 to 450,000 distinct CDR3 sequences, approximately 15% seen once. Sequences were obtained from blood. These receptors were taken from a woman in her sixties with Graves' hyperthyroidism.

This clonotype was recorded at least ten times. The chain joins TRBV3-1 to TRBJ1-1; TRBD1 might be the D (6 bases). The CDR3 runs 12 residues. The germline V gene encodes CDR1 LGHDT and CDR2 YNNKEL (reference sequence). The ends were cut back, 1 base at V and 9 bases at J, with 9 bases in the middle. The CDR3 reads CASSQAGTKAFF. The CDR3 coding sequence is TGTGCCAGCAGCCAAGCCGGGACAAAAGCTTTCTTT.

This chain uses TRBV11-3 with TRBJ2-2; 9 bases agree with TRBD2. The V gene end was trimmed by 5 bases and the J gene end by 6 bases; junction bases not matched to a gene: 13. The CDR3 covers 17 residues. The germline V gene has CDR1 SGHNT and CDR2 YENEEA. CDR3: CASSPGRAGGPSGELFF. The CDR3 DNA reads as TGTGCCAGCAGCCCGGGCAGGGCGGGAGGGCCTTCCGGGGAGCTGTTTTTT.

This clonotype was counted many times. The V and J genes are TRBV19 and TRBJ2-1, with TRBD2 matching over 7 bases. V shed 4 bases, J shed 7 bases, and the junction held 7 bases outside the gene matches. The germline V gene encodes CDR1 LNHDA and CDR2 SQIVND (reference sequence). This CDR3 region has 14 residues. CDR3 residues: CASSNGREFNEQFF. Written as DNA, the CDR3 is TGTGCCAGTAGTAATGGGCGGGAGTTTAATGAGCAGTTCTTC.

This clonotype has at least ten counts. V gene TRBV10-2 combines with J gene TRBJ2-7; D remains ambiguous. Germline V gene sequence: CDR1 WSHSY, CDR2 SAAADI. The V end was cut by 6 bases, the J end by 4 bases, with 22 bases between. The CDR3 runs to 16 residues. CDR3 in DNA: TGCGCCAGCAGAGATCCGTGGAACCCGGCGGAATACGAGCAGTACTTC. This sequence encodes CASRDPWNPAEYEQYF.

There are many counts of this clonotype. In nucleotides, the CDR3 is TGTGCCACCAGTGGCTTTTCAGAGTTGGGGTTTGAGACCCAGTACTTC. Translated: CATSGFSELGFETQYF. The chain recombines TRBV24-1 with TRBJ2-5; D gene uncertain. Germline V gene data show CDR1 as KGHDR and CDR2 as SFDVKD. The V gene lost 5 bases and the J gene lost 5 bases, with 20 bases spanning the gap. This CDR3 region has 16 residues.

The sample holds a few counts of this clonotype. This chain links TRBV24-1 with TRBJ2-7; 7 nucleotides align to TRBD2. Germline assignment: CDR1 KGHDR and CDR2 SFDVKD. The CDR3 contains 14 residues. The J segment lost 2 bases and the V segment lost 6 bases, leaving 6 bases of the junction unmatched. CDR3: CATSTGTIPYEQYF. Written as DNA, the CDR3 is TGTGCCACCAGTACCGGGACTATCCCCTACGAGCAGTACTTC.

This clonotype occurred many times. The J gene is TRBJ2-2, the V gene TRBV5-1; D is unresolved. Trimming removed 7 bases from V and 0 bases from J, with 10 bases in between. Germline V gene data show CDR1 as SGHRS and CDR2 as YFSETQ. This CDR3 has 14 amino acids. CDR3 in amino acids: CASAESANTGELFF. The CDR3 DNA reads TGCGCCAGCGCAGAATCCGCGAACACCGGGGAGCTGTTTTTT.

The V and J genes are TRBV27 and TRBJ1-2; 10 bases fit TRBD1. The CDR3 is made up of 14 amino acids. Germline trimming cut 5 bases from V and 4 bases from J; bases unmatched to any gene: 4. Germline CDR1 MNHEY, CDR2 SMNVEV (reference sequence). CDR3 protein: CASSRQGAVYGYTF. The DNA of the CDR3 is TGTGCCAGCAGTCGACAGGGGGCCGTCTATGGCTACACCTTC.

Only a few counts were recorded for this clonotype. This chain links TRBV19 with TRBJ1-2; D remains unclear. This CDR3 is built from 13 residues. Germline CDR1 and CDR2: LNHDA and SQIVND (reference sequence). V lost 1 base, J lost 6 bases, and 9 bases lay in between. CDR3 sequence (DNA): TGTGCCAGTAGTATAGGGTACTACAATGGCTACACCTTC. As protein: CASSIGYYNGYTF.

This clonotype was seen many times. V is TRBV12-3 or TRBV12-4 and J is TRBJ2-7; possibly TRBD2 for D (6 bases). Trimming stripped 5 bases from V and 2 bases from J, with 19 bases between. The CDR3 has 16 residues. CDR3 sequence reads: CASSPGGRTLTYEQYF. CDR3 DNA sequence: TGTGCCAGCAGTCCAGGAGGGCGGACTTTAACCTACGAGCAGTACTTC.

In its sample, this clonotype was seen many times. V gene TRBV24-1 combines with J gene TRBJ2-7; the match to TRBD1 covers 12 bases. V lost 5 bases and J lost 6; bases outside the gene matches: 7. The germline V gene has CDR1 KGHDR and CDR2 SFDVKD. CDR3 length: 15 residues. CDR3 coding DNA: TGTGCCACCAGTGTGACCGGGACAGGGGGCGCCGAGCAGTACTTC. Translation gives CATSVTGTGGAEQYF.

The CDR3 reads CASKATDTQYF. CDR3 nucleotide sequence: TGTGCCAGCAAAGCCACAGATACGCAGTATTTT. V is TRBV28 and J is TRBJ2-3, with unresolved D. Trimming stripped 7 bases from V and 2 bases from J, with 4 bases between. Germline V lookup: CDR1 MDHEN, CDR2 SYDVKM. The CDR3 loop spans 11 amino acids.

This clonotype was detected many times. This chain uses TRBV7-2 with TRBJ2-1; the match to TRBD2 covers 13 bases. Germline V gene lookup returns CDR1 SGHTA and CDR2 FQGNSA. The junction had 5 bases not matched to a gene; V was cut back by 2 bases and J by 7 bases. The CDR3 loop spans 16 amino acids. CDR3 coding DNA: TGTGCCAGCAGCTTAAGGACTAGCGGGAGTGAGAATGAGCAGTTCTTC. Its translation is CASSLRTSGSENEQFF.

This clonotype has ten or more counts. The chain uses TRBV20-1 and TRBJ2-5, with D possibly being TRBD1 (5 bases). Looked up from germline, CDR1 is DFQATT and CDR2 is SNEGSKA (reference sequence). The V end lost 0 bases, the J end lost 3 bases, and 8 bases lay between the germline ends. This CDR3 spans 13 amino acids. The CDR3 sequence: CSAREAGKETQYF. As DNA, the CDR3 is TGCAGTGCTAGAGAAGCAGGGAAAGAGACCCAGTACTTC.

This chain joins TRBV24-1 and TRBJ2-1; 10 bases agree with TRBD2. This CDR3 spans 14 amino acids. Germline CDR1 and CDR2: KGHDR and SFDVKD. After removal of 3 bases from V and 8 bases from J, the junction contained 3 bases not matched to a gene. The CDR3 is CATSDPSGSDEQFF. CDR3 in DNA: TGTGCCACCAGTGATCCTAGCGGGAGCGATGAGCAGTTCTTC.

This clonotype was counted at least ten times. The chain combines TRBV18 with TRBJ1-4, with D maybe TRBD1 (5 bases). The germline V gene has CDR1 KGHSH and CDR2 LQKENI. The V end lost 1 base, the J end lost 4 bases, and 10 bases lay between the germline ends. This CDR3 comprises 15 residues. The CDR3 sequence is CASSPLPRVNEKLFF. The DNA of the CDR3 is TGTGCCAGCTCACCACTACCCAGGGTTAATGAAAAACTGTTTTTT.

In its sample, this clonotype was seen many times. V is TRBV11-3 and J is TRBJ1-1; D unresolved. The CDR3 is made up of 15 amino acids. V lost 1 base and J 1 base, leaving 10 bases between the germline ends. Germline V gives CDR1 SGHNT, CDR2 YENEEA. This chain's CDR3 is CASSLVSGKNTEAFF. The CDR3 DNA is TGTGCCAGCAGCTTAGTAAGCGGCAAGAACACTGAAGCTTTCTTT.

This clonotype has a count of ten or more. The chain's CDR3 is CATSRVGYGAGFLTEAFF. The CDR3 DNA sequence: TGTGCCACCAGCAGAGTCGGGTACGGGGCGGGCTTCTTGACTGAAGCTTTCTTT. The rearrangement links TRBV15 to TRBJ1-1; D might be TRBD1 (5 bases). In germline, CDR1 is LNHNV, CDR2 YYDKDF (reference sequence). The CDR3 has 18 amino acids. Trimming took 1 base from V and 5 from J, leaving 23 bases between them.

This clonotype showed up just a few times. V usage is TRBV30 and J usage is TRBJ1-2; D call uncertain. The CDR3 is 12 residues long. Trimming stripped 5 bases from V and 2 bases from J, with 9 bases between. CDR1 is GTSNPN, CDR2 SVGIG, per germline (reference sequence). CDR3: CAWQGINYGYTF. The DNA for the CDR3 is TGTGCCTGGCAAGGGATAAACTATGGCTACACCTTC.

This clonotype has ten or more counts. The V call is TRBV2, the J call TRBJ2-7, with a weak D call TRBD2 (7 bases). Trimming pared 6 bases from V and 4 bases from J, leaving 19 bases between. The CDR3 totals 15 residues. Germline CDR1 is SNHLY and CDR2 is FYNNEI. CDR3 in amino acids: CASRGGGAEYYEQYF. The CDR3 bases are TGTGCCAGCAGGGGGGGGGGCGCGGAATATTACGAGCAGTACTTC.